The clone carrying this T cell receptor beta chain was counted once. What it recognizes is unknown. The data originate from a study of coeliac disease. Study-wide results and caveats: Lower clonality than controls marked TRB and TRG repertoires from active celiac intraepithelial and lamina propria samples.

The protocol was immunoSEQ multiplex PCR, while the TCRdb copy is restricted to in-frame clones and leaves out a portion. The sample yields thousands of clones, about 70% seen once. Germline V lookup: CDR1 SGHNT, CDR2 YENEEA. J was trimmed by 6 bases and V by 5 bases; bases with no gene match: 8. CDR3 length equals 16 residues. The sequence derives from a woman aged 18-29 years with active celiac disease. Sequenced material: intraepithelial lymphocytes from the gut. The gene calls are TRBV11-3 and TRBJ2-3, with 13 bases fitting TRBD2. The CDR3 DNA follows: TGTGCCAGCAGCCCGACTAGCGGGGGGCCCGGGGATACGCAGTATTTT. Protein: CASSPTSGGPGDTQYF.